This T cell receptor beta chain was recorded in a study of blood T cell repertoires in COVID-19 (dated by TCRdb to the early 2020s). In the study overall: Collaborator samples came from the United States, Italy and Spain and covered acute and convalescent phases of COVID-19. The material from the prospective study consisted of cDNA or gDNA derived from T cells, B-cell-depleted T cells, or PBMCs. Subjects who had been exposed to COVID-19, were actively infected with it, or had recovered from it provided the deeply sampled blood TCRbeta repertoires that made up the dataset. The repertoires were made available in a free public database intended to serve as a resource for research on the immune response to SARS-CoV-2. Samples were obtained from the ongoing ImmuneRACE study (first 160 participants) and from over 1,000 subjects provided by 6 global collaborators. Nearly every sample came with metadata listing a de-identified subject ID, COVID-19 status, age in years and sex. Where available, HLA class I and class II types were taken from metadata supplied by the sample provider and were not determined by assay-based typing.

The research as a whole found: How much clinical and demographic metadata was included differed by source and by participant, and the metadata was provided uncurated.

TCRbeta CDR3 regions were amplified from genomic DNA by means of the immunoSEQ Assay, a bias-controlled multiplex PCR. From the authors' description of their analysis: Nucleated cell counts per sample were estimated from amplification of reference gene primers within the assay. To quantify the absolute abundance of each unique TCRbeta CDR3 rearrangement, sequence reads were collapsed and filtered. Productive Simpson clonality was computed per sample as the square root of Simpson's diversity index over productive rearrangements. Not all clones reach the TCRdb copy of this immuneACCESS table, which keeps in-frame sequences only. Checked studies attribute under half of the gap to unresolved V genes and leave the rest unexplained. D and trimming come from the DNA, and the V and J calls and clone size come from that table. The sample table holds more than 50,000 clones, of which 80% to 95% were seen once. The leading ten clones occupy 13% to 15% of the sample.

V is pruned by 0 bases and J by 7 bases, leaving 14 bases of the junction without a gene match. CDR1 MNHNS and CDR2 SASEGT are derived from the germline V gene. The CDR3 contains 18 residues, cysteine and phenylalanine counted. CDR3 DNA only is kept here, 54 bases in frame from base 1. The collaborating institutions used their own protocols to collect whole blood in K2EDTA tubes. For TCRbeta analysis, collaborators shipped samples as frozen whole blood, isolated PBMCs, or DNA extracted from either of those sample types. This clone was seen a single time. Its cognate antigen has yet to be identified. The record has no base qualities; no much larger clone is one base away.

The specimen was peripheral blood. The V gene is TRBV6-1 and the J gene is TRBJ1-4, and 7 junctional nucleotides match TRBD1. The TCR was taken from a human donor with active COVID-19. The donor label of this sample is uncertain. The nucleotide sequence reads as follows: TGTGCCAGCAGTGAAGCGCACCCCCAGGGGGTAGTAGGTGAAAAACTGTTTTTT. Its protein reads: CASSEAHPQGVVGEKLFF.